This paragraph reports one T cell receptor (beta chain). The data are from a study of OX40 agonist ivuxolimab in advanced cancers. About the research overall: Eligibility admitted prior anti-PD-1, anti-PD-L1 or anti-CTLA-4 therapy; around 42% had some.

The assay was immunoSEQ multiplex PCR, and TCRdb's table has in-frame clones only and misses some. The sample lists about 90,000 clones, about 90% seen once, with approximately 1.5% in the top ten. The CDR3 is made up of 13 amino acids. Between the trimmed V and J ends, which lost 3 bases and 2 bases, there was a span of 7 bases. The germline V gene encodes CDR1 LNHDA and CDR2 SQIVND (reference sequence). This receptor was identified in an adult with an advanced solid tumor such as melanoma, head and neck, liver or kidney cancer. The chain combines TRBV19 with TRBJ1-2; unclear D gene. This sample comprised CD4+ or CD8+ T cells sorted from blood, obtained in a trial of the OX40 agonist ivuxolimab. The DNA for the CDR3 is TGTGCCAGTAGTATCTTGGCCAACTATGGCTACACCTTC. Protein product: CASSILANYGYTF.